A selection of T cell receptor beta chains follows, all from one sample in a study of blood T cells in healthy people across ages. TCRdb recomputed calls from the 5' RACE reads with MiXCR, one row per CDR3 protein. Of under 2 million distinct CDR3 sequences listed, roughly a third were seen once; the top ten hold about 10%. Specimen: blood. The origin of the receptors is a woman aged 30 to 39 in good health. CDR3s include the opening cysteine and the closing phenylalanine or tryptophan. Each record gives: J gene, D gene, clone size, V gene, CDR3 DNA, CDR3 protein. D genes are given only for firm matches. Size is stated for part of the rows, as once, few or many counts, or as a class when the clone is expanded.

>TRBJ1-1|TRBD1|-|TRBV29-1
TGCATAGTGACCGGGACAGGCAAGAACACTGAAGCTTTCTTT
CIVTGTGKNTEAFF
>TRBJ2-3|-|-|TRBV7-7
TGTGCCAGCAGCTTAGAGTCGGGGCGGGCAGATACGCAGTATTTT
CASSLESGRADTQYF
>TRBJ1-1|-|-|TRBV2
TGTGCCGGCAGTGAAGACACTGAAGCTTTCTTT
CAGSEDTEAFF
>TRBJ1-2|TRBD1|few|TRBV9
TGTGCCAGCAGCGTCGGAGGGGCAGGGGGCAGTTATGGCTACACCTTC
CASSVGGAGGSYGYTF
>TRBJ2-7|-|few|TRBV15
TGTGCCACCAGCAGAGATCCGGGGCACGACTACGAGCAGTACTTC
CATSRDPGHDYEQYF
>TRBJ2-3|-|few|TRBV2
TGTGCCAGCAGCACCCCTTTTCGGGCGGAGAGCACAGATACGCAGTATTTT
CASSTPFRAESTDTQYF
>TRBJ2-6|-|many|TRBV29-1
TGCAGCGTTCGATCTGGGGCCAACGTCCTGACTTTC
CSVRSGANVLTF
>TRBJ2-1|-|-|TRBV19
TGTGCCAGTAGTCCGCTCCCATCCCAAACAATTGAGCAGTTCTTC
CASSPLPSQTIEQFF
>TRBJ1-5|-|few|TRBV4-1
TGCGCCAGCGGATTAGATCAGCCCCAGCATTTT
CASGLDQPQHF
>TRBJ1-1|-|once|TRBV20-1
TGCAGTGCTAGAGATACAGCGAACACTGAAGCTTTCTTT
CSARDTANTEAFF
>TRBJ2-5|-|many|TRBV5-1
TGCGCCAGCAGCCAATCCGAGTCCCGGGAGACCCAGTACTTC
CASSQSESRETQYF
>TRBJ2-3|-|few|TRBV20-1
TGCAGTGCTAGAGCCCAAAGCTGGGACACTAGCACAGATACGCAGTATTTT
CSARAQSWDTSTDTQYF
>TRBJ2-3|-|many|TRBV12-3/TRBV12-4
TGTGCCAGCAGCCTTACGCCTCTAGGTCCAGATACGCAGTATTTT
CASSLTPLGPDTQYF
>TRBJ1-2|TRBD1|few|TRBV27
TGTGCCAGCAGTGGGACAGGGGAAGGCTACACCTTC
CASSGTGEGYTF
>TRBJ1-6|TRBD1|few|TRBV4-1
TGCGCCAGCAGCCAACAGGGGGGCCTCGATTCACCCCTCCACTTT
CASSQQGGLDSPLHF
>TRBJ1-5|-|-|TRBV4-1
TGCGCCAGCAGCCCTGGGGCAGCGCACAATCAGCCCCAGCATTTT
CASSPGAAHNQPQHF
>TRBJ1-2|-|few|TRBV3-1
TGTGCCAGCAGCCGTTCCAGGGTCGGTCGATATGGCTACACCTTC
CASSRSRVGRYGYTF
>TRBJ2-7|-|-|TRBV3-1
-
CASSQVGTGAKYF
>TRBJ2-7|TRBD2|-|TRBV20-1
TGCAGTGCTAGAATTCCTTTCGGGACTAGCGGGGGTTCCAGCTCCTACAATGAGCAGTACTTC
CSARIPFGTSGGSSSYNEQYF
>TRBJ1-1|TRBD1|-|TRBV18
TGTGCCAGCTCACCGACGCAGGGGGCGCCCACTGAAGCTTTCTTT
CASSPTQGAPTEAFF
>TRBJ1-1|TRBD1|-|TRBV12-3/TRBV12-4
TGTGCCAGCAACAACAGGGGGAACACTGAAGCTTTCTTT
CASNNRGNTEAFF
>TRBJ2-2|TRBD2|-|TRBV20-1
TGCAGTGCTAGAGGCTTTGGGACTAGCGGGGAGGACACCGGGGAGCTGTTTTTT
CSARGFGTSGEDTGELFF
>TRBJ2-7|-|few|TRBV7-9
TGTGCCAGCAGCTTAGCGAAAGGACAGCCCGAGCAGTACTTC
CASSLAKGQPEQYF
>TRBJ1-2|-|-|TRBV6-6
TGTGCCAGCGCGCAGGGGCTGAACTATGGCTACACCTTC
CASAQGLNYGYTF
>TRBJ2-7|-|few|TRBV7-9
TGTGCCAGCAGCTCGGGACCCGAGCCCTACGAGCAGTACTTC
CASSSGPEPYEQYF
>TRBJ2-7|TRBD2|-|TRBV20-1
TGCAGTGCTAGACCACGGGGGGGGTTCCACGAGCAGTACTTC
CSARPRGGFHEQYF
>TRBJ1-2|-|-|TRBV10-3
TGTGCCATCAGTGGGGAATTGGATTATGGTGGCTACACCTTC
CAISGELDYGGYTF
>TRBJ2-1|TRBD2|-|TRBV20-1
TGCAGTGCTAGAGATGGTAGCGGGAGGAATGAGCAGTTCTTC
CSARDGSGRNEQFF
>TRBJ2-3|TRBD2|many|TRBV20-1
TGCAGTGCGGGAGGGGCAGATACGCAGTATTTT
CSAGGADTQYF
>TRBJ2-5|-|many|TRBV20-1
TGCAGTGCCAGACCCGGGGGAGTCCAAGAGACCCAGTACTTC
CSARPGGVQETQYF
>TRBJ2-7|-|many|TRBV10-3
TGTGCCATCAGTGATGGGAATGGGCAGTACTTC
CAISDGNGQYF
>TRBJ1-1|-|-|TRBV27
TGTGCCAGCAGTTTCACAGGGATACGAGGGAACACTGAAGCTTTCTTT
CASSFTGIRGNTEAFF
>TRBJ2-7|-|once|TRBV30
TGTGCCTGGAGTGGCTCTAGCGCAACCTACGAGCAGTACTTC
CAWSGSSATYEQYF
>TRBJ2-1|TRBD1|-|TRBV20-1
TGCAGCACGCAAACCGCCAAACCGCGGATGACAGGGGAAAGCGGTGAGCAGTTCTTC
CSTQTAKPRMTGESGEQFF
>TRBJ2-5|-|-|TRBV14
TGTACCAGCAGCCCGGGGACATTCTCGGAGACCCAGTACTTC
CTSSPGTFSETQYF
>TRBJ1-4|-|few|TRBV30
TGTGCCTGGAGTGCCGGGACCGGGAATGAAAAACTGTTTTTT
CAWSAGTGNEKLFF
>TRBJ2-7|TRBD1|-|TRBV6-5
TGTGCCAGCAGTTACTCCGGACAGGGGGCCAATGTGAACGAGCAGTACTTC
CASSYSGQGANVNEQYF
>TRBJ2-7|-|-|TRBV11-3
TGTGCCAGCAGCTTAAAAGAGCGGTCGACGCTATCCTACGAGCAGTACTTC
CASSLKERSTLSYEQYF
>TRBJ2-1|-|-|TRBV20-1
TGCAGTGTCACGGGGGTAGGGAACAATGAGCAGTTCTTC
CSVTGVGNNEQFF
>TRBJ2-7|TRBD1|-|TRBV20-1
TGCAGTACTCGACTACCGGGACAGTCATACGAGCAGTACTTC
CSTRLPGQSYEQYF
>TRBJ2-7|-|-|TRBV5-1
TGCGCCAGCAGCTTGGCTCCGCAGGGAATGGAGCAGTACTTC
CASSLAPQGMEQYF
>TRBJ2-5|-|-|TRBV2
TGTGCCAGCAGTGAAGCGCGCCCGCTACACCAGTACTTC
CASSEARPLHQYF